The entry below describes one T cell receptor beta chain. Its antigen is not known. This record belongs to a study of T cell clonotyping in hematopoietic cell transplantation. The assay was immunoSEQ multiplex PCR, and TCRdb's table has in-frame clones only and misses some. The sample records tens of thousands of clones, approximately 95% being singletons. The CDR3 sequence is 13 residues long. Germline V gene lookup returns CDR1 SNHLY and CDR2 FYNNEI. Trimming at V came to 8 bases and at J to 4 bases, leaving 6 bases not matched to a gene. Study-wide results and caveats: Few recipient clonotypes overlapped donors; over 95% were de novo at given depth.

The chain combines TRBV2 with TRBJ2-3; TRBD1 matches at 7 bases. The sequencing input was peripheral blood mononuclear cells. The sequence came from a man in his thirties or forties in good health. Some clones in this sample may be carry-over from other donors' samples. DNA of the CDR3: TGTGCCAGCCAGGGGGATGTGGCAGATACGCAGTATTTT. Its translation: CASQGDVADTQYF.